The count of the clone carrying this TCR beta chain is one. The authors reverse transcribed about 0.5 to 1 ug RNA with random hexamers. In TCRdb, the immunoSEQ multiplex PCR reads were re-called with MiXCR into one record per CDR3 protein. The sample shows some 190,000 distinct CDR3 sequences, about 95% of them seen only once. The data were obtained in a study of CD8 T cells in Susac syndrome. Purification of the CD8+ and CD4+ T cells relied on negative isolation, and TEMRA cells underwent FACS enrichment. The CDR3 loop spans 15 amino acids. V shed 2 bases and J shed 6 bases, with 14 bases lying between them.

This TCR was recovered from a human donor in good health. Sample: CD4+ T cells from PBMCs. The gene calls are TRBV23-1 and TRBJ2-1, with a tentative D call TRBD1 (6 bases). TRBV23-1 is labeled an ORF, and its function is uncertain. This chain's CDR3 is CASSQPGRGGNEQFF. The CDR3 coding sequence is TGCGCCAGCAGTCAACCGGGGAGAGGGGGCAATGAGCAGTTCTTC.